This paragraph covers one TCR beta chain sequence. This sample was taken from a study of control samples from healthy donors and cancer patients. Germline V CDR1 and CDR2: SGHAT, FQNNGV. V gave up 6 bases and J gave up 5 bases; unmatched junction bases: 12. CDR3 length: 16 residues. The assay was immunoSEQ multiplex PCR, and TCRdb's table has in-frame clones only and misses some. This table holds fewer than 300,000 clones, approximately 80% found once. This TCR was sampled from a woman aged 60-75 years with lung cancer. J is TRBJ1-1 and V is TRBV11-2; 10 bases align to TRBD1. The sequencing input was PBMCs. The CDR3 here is CASSPGQGVLRTEAFF. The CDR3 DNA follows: TGTGCCAGCAGTCCAGGACAGGGGGTTTTGCGGACTGAAGCTTTCTTT.